This TCR beta chain was retrieved from a study of blood T cell repertoires in COVID-19 (dated by TCRdb to 2018 to 2021). With respect to the entire study: The collaborator samples originated in the United States, Italy and Spain and spanned the acute and convalescent phases of COVID-19. The material from the prospective study consisted of cDNA or gDNA derived from T cells, B-cell-depleted T cells, or PBMCs. The dataset comprised deeply sampled blood TCRbeta repertoires from subjects exposed to, actively infected with, or recovered from COVID-19. The repertoires were released in a freely available public database intended as a resource for research on the immune response to SARS-CoV-2. Samples were obtained from the ongoing ImmuneRACE study (first 160 participants) and from about 1,300 subjects provided by 6 global collaborators. Nearly every sample came with metadata listing a de-identified subject ID, COVID-19 status, age in years and sex. Where available, HLA class I and class II types were obtained from metadata supplied by the sample provider rather than from assay-based typing. General conclusions and limits of the study: Clinical and demographic metadata were provided uncurated, with the amount varying by source and participant.

As to this clone: Its antigen is unknown. No qualities accompany the bases; no much larger clone lies one base away.

One collaborating source in Seattle enrolled patients during active infection and followed them longitudinally through the course of disease. Collaborating institutions collected whole blood in K2EDTA tubes following their own protocols. Collaborator samples were shipped for TCRbeta analysis as frozen whole blood, isolated PBMCs, or DNA extracted from either sample type. V and J lose 6 bases and 4 bases, and a span of 24 bases separates them. The CDR3 sequence holds 17 residues, the cysteine and phenylalanine included. Only the CDR3 part of the read is kept: 51 bases, read in frame from the first base. The germline V gene (reference sequence) supplies CDR1 LGHDT and CDR2 YNNKEL. The immunoSEQ Assay, a bias-controlled multiplex PCR, was used to amplify TCRbeta CDR3 regions from genomic DNA. The study's processing was this. The number of nucleated cells in each sample was estimated from the amplification of reference gene primers within the assay. Sequence reads were collapsed and filtered to measure the absolute abundance of every unique TCRbeta CDR3 rearrangement. For each sample, productive Simpson clonality was calculated by taking the square root of Simpson's diversity index across productive rearrangements. Held by TCRdb, this immuneACCESS table contains in-frame sequences only and omits some clones. Under half of the omission traces to an unresolved V gene where checked; the cause of the rest is unknown. V, J and clone size are taken as reported in that table, and D and trimming were inferred from the DNA itself. A total of tens of thousands of clones appear in this sample, about 84% of them only once. About 14% of the sample goes to the ten largest clones.

The sample was peripheral blood. This sequence was found in a man aged 50 to 60 with COVID-19, enrolled during active disease. The V and J segments used are TRBV3-1 (or the pseudogene TRBV3-2) and TRBJ2-5, with the D gene too uncertain to name. The base sequence is TGTGCCAGCAGTCCTCGCCCGATCCCTCCTAGAGTAGAGACCCAGTACTTC. The translation is CASSPRPIPPRVETQYF.